One and the same sample provided the 14 T cell receptor beta chains below, sequenced in a study of Ad26.COV2.S vaccination and SARS-CoV-2 variants. Profiling relied on immunoSEQ multiplex PCR, and the TCRdb table lists in-frame clones only, not all of them. This table holds approximately 410,000 clones, around 87% found once. Described treatment: roughly 18 received Ad26.COV2.S at low or high dose, single or two shots; about 5 received placebo; per-sample allocation not given. Sampling was done on day 63 after the first vaccine or placebo injection. The sample consisted of peripheral blood, taken in a trial of Ad26.COV2.S vaccine versus placebo. Source of these receptors: a person between 18 and 59 years old who received the Ad26.COV2.S COVID-19 vaccine or a placebo.

The chain links TRBV2 to TRBJ2-1; TRBD1 matches at 11 bases. The germline V gene encodes CDR1 SNHLY and CDR2 FYNNEI. There are 15 residues in the CDR3. V gave up 9 bases and J gave up 4 bases; unmatched junction bases: 8. CDR3 amino acids: CASRKGTGGYNEQFF. The CDR3 DNA reads TGTGCCAGTAGGAAAGGGACAGGGGGATACAATGAGCAGTTCTTC.

This sequence joins TRBV11-1 and TRBJ1-1; D gene uncertain. Trimming cost V 2 bases and J 3 bases, with 7 bases left between them. From germline, CDR1 is SGHAT and CDR2 FQDESV (reference sequence). The CDR3 totals 13 residues. The CDR3 region is CASSLIGDTEAFF. Written as DNA, the CDR3 is TGTGCCAGCAGCTTAATTGGGGACACTGAAGCTTTCTTT.

The chain links TRBV29-1 to TRBJ2-5; the D gene could be TRBD1 or TRBD2 (5 bases each). Trimming pared 0 bases from V and 2 bases from J, leaving 16 bases between. Germline V gene lookup returns CDR1 SQVTM and CDR2 ANQGSEA. The CDR3 is 16 residues long. CDR3: CSVEEGRSGAQETQYF. CDR3 coding DNA: TGCAGCGTTGAAGAGGGACGGTCAGGAGCACAAGAGACCCAGTACTTC.

The V call is TRBV30, the J call TRBJ1-2; the D is unclear. The CDR3 sequence is 14 residues long. V was pared by 0 bases and J by 2 bases, with 10 bases between. CDR1 is GTSNPN and CDR2 is SVGIG in the germline V gene (reference sequence). Here the CDR3 reads CAWSVQGSNYGYTF. DNA of the CDR3: TGTGCCTGGAGTGTACAAGGCAGCAACTATGGCTACACCTTC.

V and J are TRBV6-2 or TRBV6-3 and TRBJ1-5, with a weak D call TRBD1 (5 bases). V was pared by 0 bases and J by 3 bases, with 18 bases between. The length of the CDR3 is 18 residues. Per the germline V gene, CDR1 is MNHEY and CDR2 is SVGEGT. The chain's CDR3 is CASSYSRGRLGDNQPQHF. CDR3 sequence (DNA): TGTGCCAGCAGTTACTCGAGAGGACGTTTAGGGGACAATCAGCCCCAGCATTTT.

This chain connects TRBV27 to TRBJ2-5; 8 bases are a match to TRBD2. Germline-derived CDR1 and CDR2 are MNHEY and SMNVEV (reference sequence). Trimming took 1 base from V and 2 from J; bases not matched to a gene: 3. The length of the CDR3 is 15 residues. This chain's CDR3 is CASSLFRGGQETQYF. The CDR3 DNA reads TGTGCCAGCAGTTTATTCCGGGGGGGGCAAGAGACCCAGTACTTC.

This chain uses TRBV4-1 with TRBJ1-3; tentative D call: TRBD1 (5 bases). CDR3 length: 16 residues. V was clipped by 0 bases and J by 3 bases, with 12 bases between them. Germline V gives CDR1 MGHRA, CDR2 YSYEKL. In DNA form, the CDR3 reads TGCGCCAGCAGCCAAGATCCCCAGGGCAATGGAAACACCATATATTTT. It codes for CASSQDPQGNGNTIYF.

The J gene is TRBJ1-2, the V gene TRBV14; the D is unclear. The germline V and J ends were trimmed by 1 base and 0 bases, with 12 bases remaining between them. This CDR3 spans 16 amino acids. CDR1 and CDR2 (germline): SGHDN, FVKESK. In DNA, the CDR3 is TGTGCCAGCAGCCAAGCATGGCTGGGAACTAACTATGGCTACACCTTC. As protein: CASSQAWLGTNYGYTF.

CDR3: CASSLLRVSPLHF. For the CDR3, the DNA is TGTGCCAGCAGTCTCCTCAGGGTATCGCCCCTCCACTTT. The rearrangement links TRBV12-3 or TRBV12-4 to TRBJ1-6; tentatively, D is TRBD1 (5 bases). The CDR3 loop spans 13 amino acids. Trimming left V 5 bases short and J 13 bases short, with 15 bases between.

This clone was observed a single time. This chain joins TRBV12-3 or TRBV12-4 and TRBJ2-3; D gene uncertain. The CDR3 length is 13 residues. Trimming took 6 bases from V and 2 from J, leaving 9 bases between them. CDR3 nucleotide sequence: TGTGCCAGCAGGATGGGGTCCACAGATACGCAGTATTTT. This encodes CASRMGSTDTQYF.

The gene calls are TRBV6-5 and TRBJ2-5, with D hard to call. The CDR3 length is 13 residues. V lost 2 bases and J 0 bases, leaving 4 bases between the germline ends. Germline loops: CDR1 MNHEY, CDR2 SVGAGI. In DNA, the CDR3 is TGTGCCAGCAGTTACACCCACCAAGAGACCCAGTACTTC. Translating it yields CASSYTHQETQYF.

A word on this clone: The junction departs from the called germline gene at one end, perhaps through a read error. The chain recombines TRBV7-9 with TRBJ1-1; D unresolved. This CDR3 has 15 residues. CDR1 is SEHNR and CDR2 is FQNEAQ in the germline V gene (reference sequence). DNA for the CDR3: TGTGCCAGCAGCCTAGCCTCGATTGGGTCCACTGAAGCTTTCTTT. It yields the protein CASSLASIGSTEAFF. The variable domain in full, with the rest retrieved from reference TRBV7-9 and TRBJ1-1, is DTGVSQNPRHKITKRGQNVTFRCDPISEHNRLYWYRQTLGQGPEFLTYFQNEAQLEKSRLLSDRFSAERPKGSFSTLEIQRTEQGDSAMYLCASSLASIGSTEAFFGQGTRLTVV.

This clone has a handful of counts. At the DNA level, this CDR3 is encoded by other sequences in the same sample as well. This chain joins TRBV5-6 and TRBJ1-5; D call uncertain. V was clipped by 0 bases and J by 5 bases, with 3 bases between them. Germline assignment: CDR1 SGHDT and CDR2 YYEEEE. This CDR3 spans 12 amino acids. The CDR3 coding sequence is TGTGCCAGCAGCTTGGGGGATCAGCCCCAGCATTTT. Residues: CASSLGDQPQHF.

The chain couples TRBV5-1 to TRBJ2-7; tentatively, D is TRBD1 (6 bases). The germline V gene has CDR1 SGHRS and CDR2 YFSETQ. This CDR3 spans 16 amino acids. Deletions cut 0 bases from V and 3 bases from J, with 16 bases between. The CDR3 DNA sequence: TGCGCCAGCAGCTTGGCCCCGGACAGTTTATTCTACGAGCAGTACTTC. Protein: CASSLAPDSLFYEQYF.